These 24 T cell receptor beta chains were all obtained from the same sample, sequenced in a study of blood T cell repertoires in COVID-19. This table comes from immunoSEQ multiplex PCR, and its TCRdb copy is limited to in-frame clones, with some not included. The sample lists approximately 85,000 clones, roughly 87% seen once, with about 2.5% in the top ten. The sample consisted of peripheral blood. The source of these receptors is a middle-aged man with acute or convalescent COVID-19.

V is TRBV18 and J is TRBJ1-4; 10 bases fit TRBD1. The CDR3 has 15 residues. Looked up from germline, CDR1 is KGHSH and CDR2 is LQKENI. V was clipped by 4 bases and J by 5 bases; unmatched bases: 4. CDR3 sequence: CASSRADRGNEKLFF. Written as DNA, the CDR3 is TGTGCCAGCTCACGTGCGGACAGGGGGAATGAAAAACTGTTTTTT.

The rearrangement joins TRBV11-2 to TRBJ2-5; 7 positions agree with TRBD2. The CDR3 extends over 16 amino acids. Germline values: CDR1 SGHAT, CDR2 FQNNGV. Losses at the gene ends were 5 bases for V and 0 bases for J; bases not matched to a gene: 9. The CDR3 DNA reads TGTGCCAGCAGCCCATTCGCAGGGAGGGACCAAGAGACCCAGTACTTC. Amino acids: CASSPFAGRDQETQYF.

The CDR3 here is CASSFGTGSTDTQYF. CDR3 nucleotides: TGTGCCAGCAGTTTTGGAACGGGAAGCACAGATACGCAGTATTTT. The chain is built from TRBV6-2 or TRBV6-3 and TRBJ2-3, with D perhaps matching TRBD2 (5 bases). V was pared by 4 bases and J by 0 bases, with 11 bases between. The germline CDR1 and CDR2 sequences are MNHEY and SVGEGT. This CDR3 contains 15 residues.

The chain couples TRBV5-1 to TRBJ1-3; TRBD1 aligns across 8 bases. Germline CDR1 SGHRS, CDR2 YFSETQ. Germline trimming cut 4 bases from V and 3 bases from J; bases unmatched to any gene: 9. The CDR3 runs 16 residues. The DNA for the CDR3 is TGCGCCAGCAGCCCGACACAGGGGGTCAGTGGAAACACCATATATTTT. Amino acid sequence: CASSPTQGVSGNTIYF.

The chain recombines TRBV4-2 with TRBJ2-3, with 15 bases aligning to TRBD2. Germline-derived CDR1 and CDR2 are LGHNA and YNFKEQ. V lost 2 bases to trimming and J lost 3 bases; unmatched junction nucleotides: 3. The CDR3 is made up of 17 amino acids. CDR3 region: CASSQNGLAGGTDTQYF. In nucleotides, the CDR3 is TGTGCCAGCAGCCAAAACGGACTAGCGGGGGGGACAGATACGCAGTATTTT.

The chain uses TRBV7-2 and TRBJ2-3; 10 bases align to TRBD1. After removal of 3 bases from V and 2 bases from J, the junction contained 8 bases not matched to a gene. This CDR3 contains 17 residues. The germline gives CDR1 SGHTA, CDR2 FQGNSA. This CDR3 reads CASSLRAGQGITDTQYF. The CDR3 region has the DNA TGTGCCAGCAGCTTGCGGGCGGGACAGGGGATCACAGATACGCAGTATTTT.

V usage is TRBV11-2 and J usage is TRBJ2-7, with TRBD2 matching 13 bases. V shed 5 bases and J 0 bases; nucleotides not matched to a gene: 7. The CDR3 runs 17 residues. Germline V gives CDR1 SGHAT, CDR2 FQNNGV. The CDR3 here is CASSPGTSGASSYEQYF. Written as DNA, the CDR3 is TGTGCCAGCAGCCCCGGGACTAGCGGGGCGAGCTCCTACGAGCAGTACTTC.

The gene calls are TRBV7-9 and TRBJ1-4; 7 nucleotides align to TRBD1. Germline CDR1 SEHNR, CDR2 FQNEAQ (reference sequence). Trimming removed 5 bases from V and 8 bases from J; junction bases left unmatched: 8. This CDR3 has 14 amino acids. CDR3 sequence: CASSPTGTGEKLFF. The CDR3 nucleotides are TGTGCCAGCAGCCCGACAGGGACGGGGGAAAAACTGTTTTTT.

This chain links TRBV12-5 with TRBJ2-5; TRBD1 matches at 8 bases. V gave up 4 bases and J gave up 2 bases; unmatched junction bases: 6. The germline V gene has CDR1 LGHNT and CDR2 FRNRAP. The CDR3 is 15 amino acids. CDR3 nucleotides: TGTGCTAGTGGTTCGGGACAGGAGAATCAAGAGACCCAGTACTTC. Amino acid sequence: CASGSGQENQETQYF.

The chain is built from TRBV4-3 and TRBJ1-6; 8 nucleotides align to TRBD1. Germline loops: CDR1 LGHNA, CDR2 YSLEER. The CDR3 runs to 12 residues. J gave up 10 bases and V 9 bases, and 5 bases lay outside the gene matches. CDR3 loop: CASRTGMSPLHF. For the CDR3, the DNA is TGCGCCAGTCGGACAGGGATGTCACCCCTCCACTTT.

This sequence joins TRBV7-2 and TRBJ2-6, with D unresolved. Trimming took 6 bases from V and 0 from J, leaving 6 bases between them. The length of the CDR3 is 14 residues. Germline CDR1 SGHTA, CDR2 FQGNSA. The CDR3: CASRRSSGANVLTF. The CDR3 DNA follows: TGTGCCAGCAGACGGAGCTCTGGGGCCAACGTCCTGACTTTC.

The J gene is TRBJ1-1, the V gene TRBV15, with a tentative D call TRBD1 (5 bases). V was pared by 8 bases and J by 1 base, with 26 bases between. Germline-derived CDR1 and CDR2 are LNHNV and YYDKDF (reference sequence). The CDR3 totals 18 residues. Here the CDR3 reads CATRFGFTGGFGNTEAFF. The CDR3 DNA is TGTGCCACCCGGTTCGGTTTCACCGGGGGGTTTGGGAACACTGAAGCTTTCTTT.

This clone occurred once. The V gene is TRBV2, the J gene TRBJ2-3, with TRBD1 matching over 7 bases. J gave up 2 bases and V 6 bases, and 20 bases lay outside the gene matches. CDR3 length: 19 residues. Germline CDR1 SNHLY, CDR2 FYNNEI. This CDR3 is CASSDYVPIGTDSTDTQYF. The CDR3 DNA is TGTGCCAGCAGCGATTACGTACCTATCGGGACAGACTCCACAGATACGCAGTATTTT.

The chain couples TRBV2 to TRBJ1-2; no definite D call. CDR1 and CDR2 from the germline V gene are SNHLY and FYNNEI. V was pared by 4 bases and J by 0 bases, with 12 bases between. The CDR3 sequence is 15 residues long. The CDR3 DNA reads as TGTGCCAGCAGTGGGGTCCGGGGATCTAACTATGGCTACACCTTC. Amino acids: CASSGVRGSNYGYTF.

This sequence joins TRBV15 and TRBJ1-5; unclear D gene. V was clipped by 0 bases and J by 2 bases, with 11 bases between them. The germline CDR1 and CDR2 sequences are LNHNV and YYDKDF (reference sequence). The CDR3 has 16 amino acids. CDR3 sequence reads: CATSRERQAGNQPQHF. The CDR3 DNA reads as TGTGCCACCAGCAGAGAAAGGCAGGCTGGCAATCAGCCCCAGCATTTT.

The chain has TRBV7-9 and TRBJ1-1, with D unresolved. V lost 5 bases, J lost 3 bases, and 13 bases lay in between. CDR3 length: 14 residues. Germline CDR1 and CDR2: SEHNR and FQNEAQ (reference sequence). CDR3 in amino acids: CASSPLGSDTEAFF. The CDR3 DNA is TGTGCCAGCAGCCCGCTAGGGAGCGACACTGAAGCTTTCTTT. The full variable domain, rest sourced from reference TRBV7-9 and TRBJ1-1, is DTGVSQNPRHKITKRGQNVTFRCDPISEHNRLYWYRQTLGQGPEFLTYFQNEAQLEKSRLLSDRFSAERPKGSFSTLEIQRTEQGDSAMYLCASSPLGSDTEAFFGQGTRLTVV.

V gene TRBV28 combines with J gene TRBJ2-6, with unresolved D. Looked up from germline, CDR1 is MDHEN and CDR2 is SYDVKM. The length of the CDR3 is 15 residues. Trimming cost V 4 bases and J 0 bases, with 7 bases left between them. This CDR3 reads CASSSFSSGANVLTF. CDR3 coding DNA: TGTGCCAGCAGTTCTTTCAGCTCTGGGGCCAACGTCCTGACTTTC.

This sequence joins TRBV7-2 and TRBJ1-6; 8 nucleotides agree with TRBD1. Trimming at V came to 3 bases and at J to 9 bases, leaving 7 bases not matched to a gene. The CDR3 spans 15 residues. The germline V gene encodes CDR1 SGHTA and CDR2 FQGNSA. The CDR3 bases are TGTGCCAGCAGCTTTGGCGGACAGGGCGGTTCACCCCTCCACTTT. Its translation: CASSFGGQGGSPLHF.

The gene calls are TRBV5-4 and TRBJ2-5, with 7 positions matching TRBD2. Germline CDR1 is SGHNT and CDR2 is YYREEE (reference sequence). The CDR3 extends over 14 amino acids. Germline trimming cut 5 bases from V and 3 bases from J; bases unmatched to any gene: 7. CDR3 DNA sequence: TGTGCCAGCAGTCGTGGTGGGGGGGAAGAGACCCAGTACTTC. It encodes CASSRGGGEETQYF.

CDR3 in amino acids: CASRKGVQPQHF. The CDR3 coding sequence is TGTGCCAGCAGAAAAGGGGTCCAGCCCCAGCATTTT. V is TRBV28 and J is TRBJ1-5, with a tentative D call TRBD1 (5 bases). CDR1 is MDHEN and CDR2 is SYDVKM in the germline V gene. The CDR3 sequence is 12 residues long. With 6 bases removed from V and 7 bases from J, the gap between germline ends came to 10 bases.

The CDR3 region has the DNA TGCGCCAGCAGCTTAGACTTAGACAGCTACTACGAGCAGTACTTC. Translated, it gives CASSLDLDSYYEQYF. The gene calls are TRBV5-1 and TRBJ2-7; a possible D gene is TRBD1 (5 bases). The CDR3 runs to 15 residues. V lost 2 bases, J lost 3 bases, and 15 bases lay in between. CDR1 and CDR2 (germline): SGHRS, YFSETQ.

The chain carries TRBV2 and TRBJ2-1; no reliable D call. The CDR3 totals 13 residues. Looked up from germline, CDR1 is SNHLY and CDR2 is FYNNEI. V lost 4 bases to trimming and J lost 6 bases, with 10 bases between them. The CDR3 spells CASSALAVNEQFF. The DNA for the CDR3 is TGTGCCAGCAGTGCGTTAGCCGTCAATGAGCAGTTCTTC.

This sequence joins TRBV30 and TRBJ2-1; tentatively, D is TRBD1 (6 bases). V was trimmed by 4 bases and J by 7 bases, leaving 14 bases between them. The CDR3 consists of 13 residues. Germline CDR1 GTSNPN, CDR2 SVGIG (reference sequence). In nucleotides, the CDR3 is TGTGCCTGGACCATGGACAGTTTGAATGAGCAGTTCTTC. Amino acid sequence: CAWTMDSLNEQFF.

The genes are TRBV2 and TRBJ2-7, with 12 nucleotides matching TRBD2. V shed 5 bases, J shed 6 bases, and the junction held 14 bases outside the gene matches. Germline CDR1 is SNHLY and CDR2 is FYNNEI. This CDR3 has 17 residues. CDR3 in amino acids: CASSKSSGGANPSEQYV. The CDR3 DNA follows: TGTGCCAGCAGTAAATCTAGCGGGGGGGCGAACCCCAGCGAGCAGTACGTC.